This TCR beta chain is drawn from a study of shared clonotypes between healthy human individuals. Findings of the study overall: Clonotypes shared by all four donors outscored non-shared clonotypes in generation probability. Sampling involved blood alone; tissue repertoires likely differ.

Every subset had its genomic DNA shared out evenly among several immunoSEQ plates. On sorted subsets, replicate PCRs used 200 to 250 ng DNA, or 30,000 or so T cell genomes. Here immunoSEQ multiplex PCR was the method, and the copy in TCRdb shows in-frame clones only, minus some. This table has under 850,000 clones, 72% appearing once. Germline CDR1 is SEHNR and CDR2 is FQNEAQ (reference sequence). With 5 bases clipped from V and 9 bases from J, the junction kept 6 bases outside the gene matches. This CDR3 has 13 residues. The table lists this clone with a few counts. Its antigen is not identified. The material sequenced was memory CD4+ T cells sorted from blood. Subset indicated: CD45RA-negative fraction. The rearrangement uses TRBV7-9 and TRBJ2-1; 8 bases agree with TRBD1. The receptor's source is a woman in her twenties or thirties in good health. CDR3 in DNA: TGTGCCAGCAGCCTGGACAGGGTCGGTGAGCAGTTCTTC. Protein: CASSLDRVGEQFF.